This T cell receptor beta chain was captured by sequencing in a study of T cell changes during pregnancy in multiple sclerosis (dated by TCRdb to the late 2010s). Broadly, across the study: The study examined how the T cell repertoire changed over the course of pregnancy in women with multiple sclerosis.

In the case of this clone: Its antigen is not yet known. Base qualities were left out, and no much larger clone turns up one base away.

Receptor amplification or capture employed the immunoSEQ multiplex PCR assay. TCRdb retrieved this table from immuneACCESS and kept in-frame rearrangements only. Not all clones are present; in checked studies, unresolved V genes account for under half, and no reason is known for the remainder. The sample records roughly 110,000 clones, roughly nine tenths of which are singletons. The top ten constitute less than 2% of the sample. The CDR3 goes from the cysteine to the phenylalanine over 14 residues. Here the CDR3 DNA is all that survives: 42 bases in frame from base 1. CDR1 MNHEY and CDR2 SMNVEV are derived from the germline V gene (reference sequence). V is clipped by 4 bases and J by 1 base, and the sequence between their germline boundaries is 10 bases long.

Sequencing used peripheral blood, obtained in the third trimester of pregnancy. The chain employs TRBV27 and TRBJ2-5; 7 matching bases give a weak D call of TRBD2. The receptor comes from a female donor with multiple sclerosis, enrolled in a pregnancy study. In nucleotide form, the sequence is TGTGCCAGCAGTTGGCGGGGGCCCCAAGAGACCCAGTACTTC. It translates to CASSWRGPQETQYF.